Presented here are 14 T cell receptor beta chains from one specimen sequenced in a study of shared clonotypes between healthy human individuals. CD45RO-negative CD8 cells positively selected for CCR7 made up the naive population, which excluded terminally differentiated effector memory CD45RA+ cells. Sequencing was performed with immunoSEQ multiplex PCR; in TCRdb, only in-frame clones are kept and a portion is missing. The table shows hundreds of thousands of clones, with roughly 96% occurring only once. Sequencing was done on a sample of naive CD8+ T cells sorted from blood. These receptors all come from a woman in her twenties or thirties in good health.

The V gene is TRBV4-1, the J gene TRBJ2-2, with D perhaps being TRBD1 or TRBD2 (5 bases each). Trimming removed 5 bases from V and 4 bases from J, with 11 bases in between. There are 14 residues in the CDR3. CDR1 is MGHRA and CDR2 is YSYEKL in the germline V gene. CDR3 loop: CASSTRDRTGELFF. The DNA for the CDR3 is TGCGCCAGCAGCACCCGGGACCGCACCGGGGAGCTGTTTTTT.

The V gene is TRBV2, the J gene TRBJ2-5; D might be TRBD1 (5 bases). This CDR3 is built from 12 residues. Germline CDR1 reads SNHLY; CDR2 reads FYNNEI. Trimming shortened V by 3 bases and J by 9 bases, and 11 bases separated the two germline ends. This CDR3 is CASSDSGFSQYF. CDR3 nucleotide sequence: TGTGCCAGCAGTGACTCAGGGTTTTCCCAGTACTTC. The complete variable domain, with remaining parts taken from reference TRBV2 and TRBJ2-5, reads EPEVTQTPSHQVTQMGQEVILRCVPISNHLYFYWYRQILGQKVEFLVSFYNNEISEKSEIFDDQFSVERPDGSNFTLKIRSTKLEDSAMYFCASSDSGFSQYFGPGTRLLVL.

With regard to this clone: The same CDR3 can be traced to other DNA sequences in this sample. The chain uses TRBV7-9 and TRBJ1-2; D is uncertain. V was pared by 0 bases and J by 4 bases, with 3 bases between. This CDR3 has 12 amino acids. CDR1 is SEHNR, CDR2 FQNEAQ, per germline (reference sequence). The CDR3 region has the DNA TGTGCCAGCAGCTTAGCTTCCTATGGCTACACCTTC. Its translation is CASSLASYGYTF.

The CDR3 region has the DNA TGTGCCACCCACGAGGGCTCCTACGAGCAGTACTTC. Its translation: CATHEGSYEQYF. The chain employs TRBV28 and TRBJ2-7; D possibly corresponds to TRBD2 (5 bases). Germline lookup yields CDR1 MDHEN and CDR2 SYDVKM. The V gene lost 10 bases and the J gene lost 0 bases, with 10 bases spanning the gap. This CDR3 comprises 12 residues.

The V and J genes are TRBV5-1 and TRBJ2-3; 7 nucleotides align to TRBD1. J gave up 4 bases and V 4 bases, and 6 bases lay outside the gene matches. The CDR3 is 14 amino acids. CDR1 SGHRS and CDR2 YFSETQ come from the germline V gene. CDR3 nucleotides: TGCGCCAGCAGCCCCAGGGACAGCCCAGATACGCAGTATTTT. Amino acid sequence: CASSPRDSPDTQYF.

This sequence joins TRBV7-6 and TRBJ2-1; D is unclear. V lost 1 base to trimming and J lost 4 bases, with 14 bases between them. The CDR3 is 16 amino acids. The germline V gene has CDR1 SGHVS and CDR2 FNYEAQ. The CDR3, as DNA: TGTGCCAGCAGCTTAGTCGCTTCCAGTACATACAATGAGCAGTTCTTC. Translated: CASSLVASSTYNEQFF. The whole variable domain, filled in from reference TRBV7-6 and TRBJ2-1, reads GAGVSQSPRYKVTKRGQDVALRCDPISGHVSLYWYRQALGQGPEFLTYFNYEAQQDKSGLPNDRFSAERPEGSISTLTIQRTEQRDSAMYRCASSLVASSTYNEQFFGPGTRLTVL.

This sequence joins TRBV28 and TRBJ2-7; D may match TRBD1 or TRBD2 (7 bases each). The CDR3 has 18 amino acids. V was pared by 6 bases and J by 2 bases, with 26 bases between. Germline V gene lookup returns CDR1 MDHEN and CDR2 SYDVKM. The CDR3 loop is CASRTGVPGGGTAYEQYF. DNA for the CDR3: TGTGCCAGCAGAACGGGGGTGCCGGGGGGCGGGACAGCCTACGAGCAGTACTTC.

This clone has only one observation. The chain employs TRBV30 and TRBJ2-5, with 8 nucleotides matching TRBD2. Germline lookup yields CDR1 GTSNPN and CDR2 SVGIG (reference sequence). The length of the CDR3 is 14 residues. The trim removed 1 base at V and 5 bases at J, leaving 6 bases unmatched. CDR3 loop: CAWSDFSGEETQYF. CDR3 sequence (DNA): TGTGCCTGGAGTGACTTTAGCGGGGAGGAGACCCAGTACTTC. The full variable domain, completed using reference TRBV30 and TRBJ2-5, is SQTIHQWPATLVQPVGSPLSLECTVEGTSNPNLYWYRQAAGRGLQLLFYSVGIGQISSEVPQNLSASRPQDRQFILSSKKLLLSDSGFYLCAWSDFSGEETQYFGPGTRLLVL.

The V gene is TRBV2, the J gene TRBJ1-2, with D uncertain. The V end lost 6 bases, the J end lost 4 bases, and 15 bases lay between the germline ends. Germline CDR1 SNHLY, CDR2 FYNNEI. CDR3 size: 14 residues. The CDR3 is CASRAGVLFYGYTF. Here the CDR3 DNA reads TGTGCCAGCAGGGCCGGGGTGCTCTTCTATGGCTACACCTTC.

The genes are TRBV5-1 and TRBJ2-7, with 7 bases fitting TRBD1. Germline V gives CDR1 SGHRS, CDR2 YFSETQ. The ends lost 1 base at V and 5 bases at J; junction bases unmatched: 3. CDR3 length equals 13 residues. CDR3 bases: TGCGCCAGCAGCTTGACCACAGGGGACGAGCAGTACTTC. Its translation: CASSLTTGDEQYF. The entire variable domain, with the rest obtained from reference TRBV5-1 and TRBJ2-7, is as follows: KAGVTQTPRYLIKTRGQQVTLSCSPISGHRSVSWYQQTPGQGLQFLFEYFSETQRNKGNFPGRFSGRQFSNSRSEMNVSTLELGDSALYLCASSLTTGDEQYFGPGTRLTVT.

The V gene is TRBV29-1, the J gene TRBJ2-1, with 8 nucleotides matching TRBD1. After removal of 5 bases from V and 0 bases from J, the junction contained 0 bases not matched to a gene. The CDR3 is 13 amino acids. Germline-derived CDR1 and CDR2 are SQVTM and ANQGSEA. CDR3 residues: CSVTGGSYNEQFF. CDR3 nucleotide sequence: TGCAGCGTTACAGGGGGCTCCTACAATGAGCAGTTCTTC.

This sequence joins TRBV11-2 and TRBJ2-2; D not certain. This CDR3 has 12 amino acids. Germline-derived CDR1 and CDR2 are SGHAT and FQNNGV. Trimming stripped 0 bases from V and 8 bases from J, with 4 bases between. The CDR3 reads CASSLEAGELFF. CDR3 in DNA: TGTGCCAGCAGCTTAGAGGCGGGGGAGCTGTTTTTT.

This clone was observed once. The CDR3 region is CASVRGWQTYEQYF. The CDR3 nucleotides read TGTGCCAGCGTAAGAGGGTGGCAGACCTACGAGCAGTACTTC. This chain links TRBV28 with TRBJ2-7, with D possibly being TRBD2 (5 bases). With 8 bases removed from V and 2 bases from J, the gap between germline ends came to 16 bases. In germline, CDR1 is MDHEN, CDR2 SYDVKM. The CDR3 runs 14 residues.

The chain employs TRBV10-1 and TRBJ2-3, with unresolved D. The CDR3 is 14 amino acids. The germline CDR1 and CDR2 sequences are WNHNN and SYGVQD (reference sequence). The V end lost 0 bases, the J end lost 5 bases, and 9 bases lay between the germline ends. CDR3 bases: TGCGCCAGCAGTGAGTCCAGGTTGGGAGATACGCAGTATTTT. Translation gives CASSESRLGDTQYF.